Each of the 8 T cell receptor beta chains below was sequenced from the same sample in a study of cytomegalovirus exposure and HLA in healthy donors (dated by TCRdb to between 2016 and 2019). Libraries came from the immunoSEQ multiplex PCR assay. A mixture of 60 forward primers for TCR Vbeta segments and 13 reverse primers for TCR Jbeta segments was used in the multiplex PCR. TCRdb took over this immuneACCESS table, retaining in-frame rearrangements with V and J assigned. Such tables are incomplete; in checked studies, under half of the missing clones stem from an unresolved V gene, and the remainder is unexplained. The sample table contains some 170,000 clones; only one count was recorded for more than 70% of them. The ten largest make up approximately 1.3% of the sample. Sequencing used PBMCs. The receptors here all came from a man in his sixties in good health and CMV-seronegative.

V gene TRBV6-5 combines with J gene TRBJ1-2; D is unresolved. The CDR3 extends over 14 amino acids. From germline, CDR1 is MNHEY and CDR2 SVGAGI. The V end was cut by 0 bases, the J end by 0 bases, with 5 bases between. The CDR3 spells CASSYSATNYGYTF. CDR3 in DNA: TGTGCCAGCAGTTACTCGGCAACTAACTATGGCTACACCTTC.

The CDR3 DNA reads as TGTGCCAGCAGTGAATTGCGTGGACTGAACTATGGCTACACCTTC. It encodes CASSELRGLNYGYTF. The rearrangement joins TRBV6-1 to TRBJ1-2; D is undetermined. This CDR3 has 15 amino acids. Trimming removed 2 bases at V and 2 bases at J, with 12 bases between. Germline assignment: CDR1 MNHNS and CDR2 SASEGT.

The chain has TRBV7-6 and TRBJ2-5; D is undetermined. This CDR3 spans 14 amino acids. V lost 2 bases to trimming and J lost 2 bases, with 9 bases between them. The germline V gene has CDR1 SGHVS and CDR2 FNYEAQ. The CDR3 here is CASSLLSDQETQYF. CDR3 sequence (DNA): TGTGCCAGCAGCTTATTAAGCGATCAAGAGACCCAGTACTTC. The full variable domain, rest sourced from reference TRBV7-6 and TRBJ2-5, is GAGVSQSPRYKVTKRGQDVALRCDPISGHVSLYWYRQALGQGPEFLTYFNYEAQQDKSGLPNDRFSAERPEGSISTLTIQRTEQRDSAMYRCASSLLSDQETQYFGPGTRLLVL.

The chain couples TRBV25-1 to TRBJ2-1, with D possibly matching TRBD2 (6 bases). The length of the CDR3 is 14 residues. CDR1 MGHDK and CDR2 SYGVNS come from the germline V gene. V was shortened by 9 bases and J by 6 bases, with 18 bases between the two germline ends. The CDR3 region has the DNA TGTGCCAGTAGGGACCGGGACTCAAGCAATGAGCAGTTCTTC. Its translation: CASRDRDSSNEQFF.

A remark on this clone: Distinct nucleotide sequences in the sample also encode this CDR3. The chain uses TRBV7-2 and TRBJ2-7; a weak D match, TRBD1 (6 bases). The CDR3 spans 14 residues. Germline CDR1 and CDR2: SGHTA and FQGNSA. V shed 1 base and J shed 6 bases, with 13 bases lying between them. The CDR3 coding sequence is TGTGCCAGCAGCTTAGGAGGGGGTCCCAGCGAGCAGTACTTC. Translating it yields CASSLGGGPSEQYF.

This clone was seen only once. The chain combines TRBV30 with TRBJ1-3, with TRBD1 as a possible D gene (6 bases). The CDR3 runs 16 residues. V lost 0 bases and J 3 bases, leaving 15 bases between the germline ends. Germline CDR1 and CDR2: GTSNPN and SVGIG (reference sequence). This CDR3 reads CAWSVPQGSDGNTIYF. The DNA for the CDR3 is TGTGCCTGGAGTGTACCCCAGGGGTCAGATGGAAACACCATATATTTT.

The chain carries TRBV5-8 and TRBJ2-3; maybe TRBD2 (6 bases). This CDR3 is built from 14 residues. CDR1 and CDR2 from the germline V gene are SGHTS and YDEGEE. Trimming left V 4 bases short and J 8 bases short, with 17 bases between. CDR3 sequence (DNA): TGTGCCAGCAGCCCCACGCGGGATGGGGTTACGCAGTATTTT. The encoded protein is CASSPTRDGVTQYF.

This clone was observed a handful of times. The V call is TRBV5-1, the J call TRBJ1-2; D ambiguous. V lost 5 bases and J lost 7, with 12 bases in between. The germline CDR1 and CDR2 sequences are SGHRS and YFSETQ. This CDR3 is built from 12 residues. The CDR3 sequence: CASSPSFGGYTF. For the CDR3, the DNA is TGCGCCAGCAGTCCGAGTTTCGGTGGCTACACCTTC.